This T cell receptor (beta chain) was identified in a study of blood T cell repertoires in COVID-19 (dated by TCRdb to 2020 to 2022). Turning to the overall study: The collaborator samples originated in the United States, Italy and Spain and spanned the acute and convalescent phases of COVID-19. Where HLA class I and class II types were available, the types were taken from metadata supplied by the sample provider, not from assay-based typing. The material from the prospective study consisted of cDNA or gDNA derived from T cells, B-cell-depleted T cells, or PBMCs. The samples were drawn from two sources: the first 160 participants of the ongoing ImmuneRACE study, and about 1,300 subjects contributed by 6 global collaborators. The sample metadata nearly always contained a de-identified subject ID, COVID-19 status, age in years and sex. Subjects who had been exposed to COVID-19, were actively infected with it, or had recovered from it provided the deeply sampled blood TCRbeta repertoires that made up the dataset. The repertoires were made available in a free public database intended to serve as a resource for research on the immune response to SARS-CoV-2. Study-wide findings and limitations: How much clinical and demographic metadata was included differed by source and by participant, and the metadata was provided uncurated.

Collaborating institutions collected whole blood in K2EDTA tubes following their own protocols. For TCRbeta analysis, collaborators shipped samples in one of three forms: frozen whole blood, isolated PBMCs, or DNA extracted from either of those sample types. With regard to this clone: The clone's antigen remains unknown. The sample holds no much larger clone one base away, and base qualities are not on file.

As encoded in the germline V gene, CDR1 is LGHNA while CDR2 is YNFKEQ. Here V drops 1 base and J drops 7 bases, and the junction holds 8 bases not matched to any gene. The CDR3 goes from the cysteine to the phenylalanine over 17 residues. Only the CDR3 DNA is retained, 51 bases long and in frame from the first base. The immunoSEQ Assay, a bias-controlled multiplex PCR, was used to amplify TCRbeta CDR3 regions from genomic DNA. In the authors' own workflow: Within the assay, amplification of reference gene primers was used to estimate how many nucleated cells each sample contained. To quantify the absolute abundance of each unique TCRbeta CDR3 rearrangement, sequence reads were collapsed and filtered. Productive Simpson clonality was computed per sample as the square root of Simpson's diversity index over productive rearrangements. TCRdb obtained this table from immuneACCESS and retained in-frame rearrangements with V and J assigned. These tables miss some clones; where compared with another copy, unresolved V genes account for less than half of the shortfall, and the remainder is unexplained. V, J and clone size derive from that table, while D and trimming were established from the DNA sequence. Within this sample are about 98,000 clones, with 75% to 85% of them counted one time only. Jointly, the top ten make up approximately 25% of the sample.

The sequence was obtained from a man between 65 and 85 years old with acute or convalescent COVID-19. Sequencing was performed on peripheral blood. Recombination linked TRBV4-2 to TRBJ2-1; TRBD2 aligns with 12 central bases. The DNA is as follows: TGTGCCAGCAGCCAAGTGTTGGGGACTAGCGGGTTGAATGAGCAGTTCTTC. Its protein reads: CASSQVLGTSGLNEQFF.